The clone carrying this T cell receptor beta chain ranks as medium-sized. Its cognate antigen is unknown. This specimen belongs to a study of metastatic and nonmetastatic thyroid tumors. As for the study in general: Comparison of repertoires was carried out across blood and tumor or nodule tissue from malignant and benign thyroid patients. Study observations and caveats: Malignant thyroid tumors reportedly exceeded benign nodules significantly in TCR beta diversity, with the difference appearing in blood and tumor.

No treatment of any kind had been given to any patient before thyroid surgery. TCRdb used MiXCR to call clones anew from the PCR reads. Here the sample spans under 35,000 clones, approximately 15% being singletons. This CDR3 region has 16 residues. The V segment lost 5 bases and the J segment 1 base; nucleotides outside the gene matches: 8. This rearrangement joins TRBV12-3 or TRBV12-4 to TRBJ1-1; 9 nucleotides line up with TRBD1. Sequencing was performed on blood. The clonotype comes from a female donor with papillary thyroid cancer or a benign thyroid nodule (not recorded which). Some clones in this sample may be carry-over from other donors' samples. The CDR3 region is CASSMTGGNGNTEAFF. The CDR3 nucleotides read TGTGCCAGCAGTATGACAGGGGGTAACGGGAACACTGAAGCTTTCTTT.